The clone carrying this T cell receptor beta chain was observed once. As yet, its antigen is unknown. The CDR3 sequence is 15 residues long. Germline loops: CDR1 SGHRS, CDR2 YFSETQ. The ends were cut back, 0 bases at V and 4 bases at J, with 13 bases in the middle. This sample was taken from a study of T cell responses to AZD1222 COVID-19 vaccine. Study conclusions and caveats: A reported finding is that nearly half of spike-specific TCRs target unmutated variant regions. Spike-specific TCR breadth and depth were elevated following two AZD1222 doses.

The data were produced by immunoSEQ multiplex PCR, yet TCRdb's version contains in-frame clones alone and is incomplete. In the table there are roughly 200,000 clones, just over 90% of which are singletons. The sequences come from peripheral blood, collected on day 0 of MenACWY control vaccination. The TCR originated in an adult in good health. The chain employs TRBV5-1 and TRBJ1-2, with a weak D call TRBD1 (5 bases). Here the CDR3 reads CASSLDGGDTYGYTF. DNA for the CDR3: TGCGCCAGCAGCTTGGATGGAGGGGATACCTATGGCTACACCTTC.